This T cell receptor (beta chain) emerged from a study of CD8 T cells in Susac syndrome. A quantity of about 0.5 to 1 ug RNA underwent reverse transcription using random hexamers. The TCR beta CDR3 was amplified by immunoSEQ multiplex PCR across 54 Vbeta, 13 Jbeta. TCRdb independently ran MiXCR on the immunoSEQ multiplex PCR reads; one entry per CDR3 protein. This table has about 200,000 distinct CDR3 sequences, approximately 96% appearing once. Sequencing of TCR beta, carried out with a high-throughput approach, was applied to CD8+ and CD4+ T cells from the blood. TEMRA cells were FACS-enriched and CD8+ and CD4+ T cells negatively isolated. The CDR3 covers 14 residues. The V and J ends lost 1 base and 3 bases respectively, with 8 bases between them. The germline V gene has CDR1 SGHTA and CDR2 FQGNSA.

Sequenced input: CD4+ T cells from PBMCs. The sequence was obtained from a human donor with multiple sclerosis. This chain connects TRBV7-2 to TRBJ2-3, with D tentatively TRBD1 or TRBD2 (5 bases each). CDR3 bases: TGTGCCAGCAGCTTAGACTGGGGGACAGATACGCAGTATTTT. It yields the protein CASSLDWGTDTQYF.